One and the same sample provided the 2 T cell receptor beta chains below, sequenced in a study of HIV-infected patients and healthy controls. Whole blood was used without fractionation, so all unsorted peripheral T cells were included. 400 to 550 ng RNA was reverse transcribed with alpha and beta constant-region primers. Using multiplexing indices, alpha and beta chain libraries were generated apart by chain-specific third strand synthesis. One entry per CDR3 protein results from TCRdb running MiXCR on the 5' RACE reads. Found here are approximately 14,000 distinct CDR3 sequences, 7.5% to 10% of them singletons; the top ten hold about 6.8%. Sequencing input: blood. The receptors come from an adult in good health.

By frequency in the sample, this clonotype is medium-sized. This chain links TRBV24-1 with TRBJ1-2, with D perhaps matching TRBD1 (5 bases). CDR3 length: 14 residues. Germline V gene data show CDR1 as KGHDR and CDR2 as SFDVKD. The ends were cut back, 4 bases at V and 8 bases at J, with 16 bases in the middle. The DNA for the CDR3 is TGTGCCACCAGTGAGACCGGGACGAGGGGAGGCTACACCTTC. This gives the protein CATSETGTRGGYTF.

Judged by abundance, this clonotype is medium-sized. This chain links TRBV20-1 with TRBJ2-1; D is possibly TRBD1 or TRBD2 (6 bases each). The germline V gene encodes CDR1 DFQATT and CDR2 SNEGSKA (reference sequence). The CDR3 has 16 amino acids. Trimming cost V 1 base and J 3 bases, with 16 bases left between them. CDR3 loop: CSARGARGRNYNEQFF. CDR3 nucleotides: TGCAGTGCTAGAGGCGCCCGGGGGCGAAACTACAATGAGCAGTTCTTC.